Listed below are T cell receptor beta chains from one sample, sequenced in a study of T cell responses to AZD1222 COVID-19 vaccine. Method: immunoSEQ multiplex PCR; TCRdb's copy keeps in-frame clones and lacks some. The profile shows 180,000 or so clones, roughly 94% of them singletons. Specimen: peripheral blood, collected 28 days after the second AZD1222 dose. All receptors come from an adult who received the AZD1222 COVID-19 vaccine. The CDR3 runs from the conserved cysteine through the conserved F or W. D genes are given only for firm matches. Rows give clone size only sometimes, using once, few, many, or a class for an expanded clone.

d_gene: TRBD2
j_gene: TRBJ2-5
v_gene: TRBV7-8
abundance: NA
CDR3nt: TGTGCCAGCAGCTTACGGCGGGGGGCCCTTGGGGAGACCCAGTACTTC
CDR3aa: CASSLRRGALGETQYF

d_gene: NA
j_gene: TRBJ2-7
v_gene: TRBV18
abundance: once
CDR3nt: TGTGCCAGCTCACCACTACCGACGTACGAGCAGTACTTC
CDR3aa: CASSPLPTYEQYF

d_gene: TRBD2
j_gene: TRBJ2-5
v_gene: TRBV7-6
abundance: NA
CDR3nt: TGTGCCAGCAGCCCCTCACCCCCCCGACTAGCGGTGAAGAGGGAGACCCAGTACTTC
CDR3aa: CASSPSPPRLAVKRETQYF

d_gene: NA
j_gene: TRBJ1-5
v_gene: TRBV30
abundance: NA
CDR3nt: TGTGCCTGGGGGGGGGCCTATAGCAATCAGCCCCAGCATTTT
CDR3aa: CAWGGAYSNQPQHF

d_gene: TRBD2
j_gene: TRBJ2-1
v_gene: TRBV28
abundance: once
CDR3nt: TGTGCCAGCAGTTTGGGACTAGCGCTTGAGCAGTTCTTC
CDR3aa: CASSLGLALEQFF

d_gene: NA
j_gene: TRBJ1-1
v_gene: TRBV5-1
abundance: NA
CDR3nt: TGCGCCAGCAGCTTGATGTTCCAGAACACTGAAGCTTTCTTT
CDR3aa: CASSLMFQNTEAFF

d_gene: NA
j_gene: TRBJ1-4
v_gene: TRBV5-1
abundance: once
CDR3nt: TGCGCCAGCAGCTTGAGGGGGACTAATGAAAAACTGTTTTTT
CDR3aa: CASSLRGTNEKLFF

d_gene: TRBD1
j_gene: TRBJ1-1
v_gene: TRBV6-1
abundance: NA
CDR3nt: TGTGCCAGCAGTGAGGCCGGGACAGACACTGAAGCTTTCTTT
CDR3aa: CASSEAGTDTEAFF

d_gene: NA
j_gene: TRBJ1-2
v_gene: TRBV9
abundance: NA
CDR3nt: TGTGCCAGCAGCCCCCGGAGGGGGAACTATGGCTACACCTTC
CDR3aa: CASSPRRGNYGYTF

d_gene: NA
j_gene: TRBJ1-3
v_gene: TRBV12-3/TRBV12-4
abundance: NA
CDR3nt: TGTGCCAGCAGTTTCTCCACCTTCGGGGGAGGTTTT
CDR3aa: CASSFSTFGGGF

d_gene: NA
j_gene: TRBJ2-1
v_gene: TRBV5-1
abundance: NA
CDR3nt: TGCGCCAGCAGCTTTACTGACCCTGACAATGAGCAGTTCTTC
CDR3aa: CASSFTDPDNEQFF